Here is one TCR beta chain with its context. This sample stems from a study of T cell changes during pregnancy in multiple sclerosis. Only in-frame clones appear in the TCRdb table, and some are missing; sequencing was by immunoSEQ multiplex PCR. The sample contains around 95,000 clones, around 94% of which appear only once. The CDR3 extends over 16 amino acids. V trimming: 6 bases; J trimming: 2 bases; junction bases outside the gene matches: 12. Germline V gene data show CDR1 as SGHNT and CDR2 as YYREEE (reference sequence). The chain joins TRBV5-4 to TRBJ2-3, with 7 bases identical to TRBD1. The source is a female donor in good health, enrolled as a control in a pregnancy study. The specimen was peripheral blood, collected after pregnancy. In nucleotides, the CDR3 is TGTGCCAGCAAAATTTCCGGGGACAGCGACACAGATACGCAGTATTTT. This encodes CASKISGDSDTDTQYF.